The clone carrying this TCR beta chain was picked up a small number of times. Random hexamers were used to reverse transcribe the RNA input (about 0.5 to 1 ug). The immunoSEQ assay covered 54 Vbeta and 13 Jbeta segments for CDR3. TCRdb reanalysed the immunoSEQ multiplex PCR reads using MiXCR and keeps one entry per CDR3 protein. The repertoire holds some 130,000 distinct CDR3 sequences, with about 93% as singletons. This entry comes from a study of CD8 T cells in Susac syndrome. This CDR3 region has 16 residues. Trimming removed 3 bases from V and 8 bases from J, with 20 bases in between. The V gene's germline CDR1 is LGHNA and CDR2 YSLEER. Blood CD8+ and CD4+ T cells underwent high-throughput TCR beta sequencing. The patients who served as multiple sclerosis controls were treatment-naive and had stable or active relapsing-remitting disease that fulfilled the revised McDonald criteria.

Specimen: CD8+ T cells from PBMCs. The rearrangement uses TRBV4-3 and TRBJ2-1; possibly TRBD1 or TRBD2 for D (5 bases each). The TCR originated in a human donor with multiple sclerosis. CDR3 region: CASSQGVWVSVYEQFF. The DNA for the CDR3 is TGCGCCAGCAGCCAGGGGGTTTGGGTTTCGGTCTATGAGCAGTTCTTC.